A selection of T cell receptor beta chains follows, all from one sample in a study of T cell responses to AZD1222 COVID-19 vaccine. The protocol was immunoSEQ multiplex PCR, while the TCRdb copy is restricted to in-frame clones and leaves out a portion. The sample includes fewer than 150,000 clones, around 86% of them seen just once. The input for sequencing was peripheral blood, taken on day 0 of AZD1222 vaccination. The origin of the receptors is an adult in good health. Each CDR3 is given with its conserved first and last residue. Each record gives: J gene, D gene, clone size, V gene, CDR3 protein, CDR3 DNA. A D gene is named only where the DNA matches it firmly. Some rows mark clone size as missing; the rest say once, few, many or name a class of expanded clone.

J: TRBJ1-5; D: .; size: .; V: TRBV28; CDR3: CASSFNNPQHF; DNA: TGTGCCAGCAGTTTTAATAATCCCCAGCATTTT
J: TRBJ1-1; D: .; size: .; V: TRBV14; CDR3: CASSQGGASEAFF; DNA: TGTGCCAGCAGCCAAGGAGGGGCCTCTGAAGCTTTCTTT
J: TRBJ1-1; D: .; size: .; V: TRBV14; CDR3: CASSQVLIRKNTEAFF; DNA: TGTGCCAGCAGCCAAGTATTAATTCGGAAAAACACTGAAGCTTTCTTT
J: TRBJ1-2; D: .; size: .; V: TRBV28; CDR3: CASSLSGLIGYTF; DNA: TGTGCCAGCAGTTTATCAGGTCTCATTGGCTACACCTTC
J: TRBJ1-2; D: .; size: .; V: TRBV7-2; CDR3: CASTTLTNGPYF; DNA: TGTGCCAGCACCACCCTAACCAACGGGCCCTATTTC
J: TRBJ1-3; D: .; size: few; V: TRBV28; CDR3: CASSPWRGNTIYF; DNA: TGTGCCAGCAGCCCCTGGCGTGGAAACACCATATATTTT
J: TRBJ2-1; D: .; size: .; V: TRBV18; CDR3: CASSPPGTPGDEQFF; DNA: TGTGCCAGCTCACCACCAGGGACTCCAGGGGATGAGCAGTTCTTC
J: TRBJ2-3; D: TRBD2; size: .; V: TRBV27; CDR3: CASSPSGGVSTDTQYF; DNA: TGTGCCAGCAGTCCTTCCGGGGGGGTTAGCACAGATACGCAGTATTTT
J: TRBJ1-4; D: .; size: .; V: TRBV6-5; CDR3: CASSYTQGREKLFF; DNA: TGTGCCAGCAGTTATACGCAGGGGCGGGAAAAACTGTTTTTT
J: TRBJ2-1; D: .; size: .; V: TRBV6-5; CDR3: CASTFSRANEQFF; DNA: TGTGCCAGCACCTTTAGCCGGGCCAATGAGCAGTTCTTC
J: TRBJ1-5; D: .; size: .; V: TRBV21-1; CDR3: CASTVKQGSNQPQHF; DNA: TGTGCCAGCACCGTTAAACAGGGGAGCAATCAGCCCCAGCATTTT
J: TRBJ2-7; D: TRBD1; size: .; V: TRBV4-1; CDR3: CASSRGTGSYEQYF; DNA: TGCGCCAGCAGCCGGGGGACAGGGTCCTACGAGCAGTACTTC
J: TRBJ1-2; D: .; size: .; V: TRBV7-8; CDR3: CASSRSPPGPTTNYGYTF; DNA: TGTGCCAGCAGCAGAAGCCCGCCAGGGCCAACCACTAACTATGGCTACACCTTC
J: TRBJ2-1; D: .; size: once; V: TRBV10-1; CDR3: CASSGVAEGLWAQFF; DNA: TGCGCCAGCAGTGGGGTGGCCGAGGGGCTTTGGGCGCAGTTCTTC
J: TRBJ1-1; D: .; size: .; V: TRBV3-1/TRBV3-2; CDR3: CASSQEGIPNTEAFF; DNA: TGTGCCAGCAGCCAAGAGGGTATACCCAACACTGAAGCTTTCTTT
J: TRBJ2-1; D: .; size: once; V: TRBV18; CDR3: CASRGDSFYNEQFF; DNA: TGTGCCAGCCGGGGAGACAGTTTCTACAATGAGCAGTTCTTC
J: TRBJ2-7; D: .; size: .; V: TRBV7-8; CDR3: CASSLAATPGEQYF; DNA: TGTGCCAGCAGCTTAGCGGCCACCCCCGGCGAGCAGTACTTC
J: TRBJ1-1; D: TRBD1; size: .; V: TRBV5-1; CDR3: CASSTGTEGTEAFF; DNA: TGCGCCAGCAGCACAGGGACAGAGGGCACTGAAGCTTTCTTT
J: TRBJ2-2; D: .; size: .; V: TRBV3-1/TRBV3-2; CDR3: CASSPDGNTGELFF; DNA: TGTGCCAGCAGCCCGGACGGGAACACCGGGGAGCTGTTTTTT
J: TRBJ1-5; D: TRBD1; size: few; V: TRBV7-8; CDR3: CASSLAKNRGNSNQPQHF; DNA: TGTGCCAGCAGCTTAGCGAAGAACAGGGGGAATAGCAATCAGCCCCAGCATTTT
J: TRBJ1-5; D: .; size: many; V: TRBV2; CDR3: CASMKGWGNQPQHF; DNA: TGTGCCAGCATGAAGGGTTGGGGCAATCAGCCCCAGCATTTT
J: TRBJ1-4; D: .; size: .; V: TRBV7-9; CDR3: CASSFLPEATNEKLFF; DNA: TGTGCCAGCAGCTTCCTACCGGAGGCAACTAATGAAAAACTGTTTTTT
J: TRBJ1-1; D: .; size: .; V: TRBV28; CDR3: CASSLGRGGNTEAFF; DNA: TGTGCCAGCAGTCTTGGGCGGGGAGGGAACACTGAAGCTTTCTTT
J: TRBJ2-4; D: .; size: .; V: TRBV20-1; CDR3: CSADADIQYF; DNA: TGCAGTGCGGACGCGGACATTCAGTACTTC
J: TRBJ2-3; D: TRBD2; size: .; V: TRBV9; CDR3: CASSSGTSGGTDTQYF; DNA: TGTGCCAGCAGCTCAGGGACTAGCGGAGGCACAGATACGCAGTATTTT
J: TRBJ2-3; D: TRBD2; size: .; V: TRBV7-2; CDR3: CASSLVLAGGLSTQYF; DNA: TGTGCCAGCAGCTTAGTGTTAGCGGGGGGGCTCAGCACGCAGTATTTT
J: TRBJ2-4; D: .; size: few; V: TRBV19; CDR3: CASSRSREFALEAKNIQYF; DNA: TGTGCCAGTAGTAGGTCCAGGGAGTTTGCTCTCGAGGCCAAAAACATTCAGTACTTC
J: TRBJ1-4; D: .; size: .; V: TRBV6-5; CDR3: CASRQGLGEKLFF; DNA: TGTGCCAGTCGGCAGGGGCTGGGTGAAAAACTGTTTTTT
J: TRBJ2-5; D: .; size: .; V: TRBV29-1; CDR3: CSAAARGGETQYF; DNA: TGCAGCGCGGCGGCCAGGGGTGGAGAGACCCAGTACTTC
J: TRBJ1-2; D: .; size: .; V: TRBV25-1; CDR3: CASSDPGSNYGYTF; DNA: TGTGCCAGCAGTGATCCAGGCTCAAACTATGGCTACACCTTC
J: TRBJ2-1; D: .; size: .; V: TRBV7-3; CDR3: CASSLIGGDLNEQFF; DNA: TGTGCCAGCAGCTTAATAGGCGGGGACCTAAATGAGCAGTTCTTC
J: TRBJ2-1; D: TRBD2; size: few; V: TRBV28; CDR3: CASSFLSGRYNEQFF; DNA: TGTGCCAGCAGTTTTTTAAGCGGGAGGTACAATGAGCAGTTCTTC
J: TRBJ1-5; D: .; size: .; V: TRBV3-1/TRBV3-2; CDR3: CASSQLGQPQHF; DNA: TGTGCCAGCAGCCAGTTGGGTCAGCCCCAGCATTTT
J: TRBJ2-3; D: TRBD2; size: .; V: TRBV28; CDR3: CASSLAGGRGDTQYF; DNA: TGTGCCAGCAGTTTAGCGGGGGGACGGGGAGATACGCAGTATTTT
J: TRBJ1-4; D: TRBD1; size: .; V: TRBV5-1; CDR3: CASSLGTGAPNEKLFF; DNA: TGCGCCAGCAGCTTGGGGACAGGGGCCCCTAATGAAAAACTGTTTTTT
J: TRBJ1-1; D: .; size: .; V: TRBV5-1; CDR3: CASSPTALNTEAFF; DNA: TGCGCCAGCAGCCCGACCGCCTTGAACACTGAAGCTTTCTTT
J: TRBJ2-7; D: .; size: .; V: TRBV6-6; CDR3: CATAPGFGEQYF; DNA: TGTGCCACCGCTCCTGGGTTCGGGGAGCAGTACTTC
J: TRBJ2-3; D: TRBD1; size: .; V: TRBV28; CDR3: CASSPALGAGQGTDTQYF; DNA: TGTGCCAGCAGCCCCGCGCTGGGGGCTGGACAGGGCACAGATACGCAGTATTTT
J: TRBJ2-1; D: .; size: few; V: TRBV27; CDR3: CASSLGQGTYNEQFF; DNA: TGTGCCAGCAGTTTAGGGCAGGGGACCTACAATGAGCAGTTCTTC
J: TRBJ2-5; D: .; size: few; V: TRBV7-9; CDR3: CASSPGAGHQETQYF; DNA: TGTGCCAGCAGCCCCGGGGCAGGCCACCAAGAGACCCAGTACTTC
J: TRBJ1-6; D: .; size: .; V: TRBV9; CDR3: CASSVEGPFSYNSPLHF; DNA: TGTGCCAGCAGCGTAGAGGGACCCTTCTCCTATAATTCACCCCTCCACTTT
J: TRBJ1-3; D: .; size: once; V: TRBV3-1/TRBV3-2; CDR3: CASSPPRPGNTIYF; DNA: TGTGCCAGCAGCCCCCCAAGGCCTGGAAACACCATATATTTT
J: TRBJ1-1; D: .; size: few; V: TRBV18; CDR3: CASSPPSVKNTEAFF; DNA: TGTGCCAGCTCACCACCGAGTGTCAAGAACACTGAAGCTTTCTTT
J: TRBJ2-5; D: .; size: .; V: TRBV4-1; CDR3: CASSQEGPGARGETQYF; DNA: TGCGCCAGCAGCCAAGAAGGTCCGGGGGCTCGTGGGGAGACCCAGTACTTC
J: TRBJ2-1; D: TRBD2; size: .; V: TRBV5-1; CDR3: CASSFEAGTNEQFF; DNA: TGCGCCAGCAGCTTCGAAGCGGGGACCAATGAGCAGTTCTTC
J: TRBJ2-3; D: .; size: .; V: TRBV15; CDR3: CATSRDGLDTQYF; DNA: TGTGCCACCAGCAGAGATGGATTGGATACGCAGTATTTT
J: TRBJ2-3; D: .; size: .; V: TRBV11-2; CDR3: CASSLEQITQYF; DNA: TGTGCCAGCAGCTTAGAGCAGATTACGCAGTATTTT
J: TRBJ1-5; D: .; size: .; V: TRBV4-1; CDR3: CASSRERQGNQPQHF; DNA: TGCGCCAGCAGCCGAGAAAGGCAGGGCAATCAGCCCCAGCATTTT
J: TRBJ1-4; D: .; size: .; V: TRBV25-1; CDR3: CASSETEKLFF; DNA: TGTGCCAGCAGTGAGACCGAAAAACTGTTTTTT
J: TRBJ2-7; D: .; size: .; V: TRBV2; CDR3: CASSGSGNEQYF; DNA: TGTGCCAGCAGTGGTAGTGGGAATGAGCAGTACTTC
J: TRBJ2-7; D: .; size: .; V: TRBV7-6; CDR3: CASSLLSSGGYEQYF; DNA: TGTGCCAGCAGCTTACTAAGTTCCGGGGGCTACGAGCAGTACTTC
J: TRBJ1-1; D: .; size: few; V: TRBV6-1; CDR3: CASSDDTTTTEAFF; DNA: TGTGCCAGCAGTGATGACACCACAACCACTGAAGCTTTCTTT
J: TRBJ1-2; D: TRBD1; size: .; V: TRBV5-1; CDR3: CASSDRTGDYGYTF; DNA: TGCGCCAGCAGCGACCGGACAGGGGACTATGGCTACACCTTC
J: TRBJ1-1; D: TRBD1; size: .; V: TRBV3-1/TRBV3-2; CDR3: CASSQASGGTEAFF; DNA: TGTGCCAGCAGCCAAGCCTCAGGGGGGACTGAAGCTTTCTTT
J: TRBJ2-7; D: .; size: few; V: TRBV18; CDR3: CASSSGPYEQYF; DNA: TGTGCCAGCTCATCGGGGCCTTACGAGCAGTACTTC
J: TRBJ2-1; D: TRBD2; size: once; V: TRBV7-3; CDR3: CASSLLAGMSEQFF; DNA: TGTGCCAGCAGCTTACTAGCGGGGATGAGCGAGCAGTTCTTC